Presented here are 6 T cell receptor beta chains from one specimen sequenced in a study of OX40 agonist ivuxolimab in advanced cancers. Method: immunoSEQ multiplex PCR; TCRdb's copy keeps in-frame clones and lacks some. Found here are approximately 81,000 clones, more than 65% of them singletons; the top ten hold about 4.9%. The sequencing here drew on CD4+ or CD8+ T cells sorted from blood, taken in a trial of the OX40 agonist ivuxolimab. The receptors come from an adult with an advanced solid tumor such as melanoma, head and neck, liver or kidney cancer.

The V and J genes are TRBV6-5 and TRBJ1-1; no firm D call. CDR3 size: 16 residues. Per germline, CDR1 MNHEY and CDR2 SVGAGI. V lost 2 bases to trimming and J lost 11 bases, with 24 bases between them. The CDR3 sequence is CASSYAISPPGGLAFF. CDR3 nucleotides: TGTGCCAGCAGTTACGCTATCAGCCCCCCGGGTGGTTTGGCTTTCTTT.

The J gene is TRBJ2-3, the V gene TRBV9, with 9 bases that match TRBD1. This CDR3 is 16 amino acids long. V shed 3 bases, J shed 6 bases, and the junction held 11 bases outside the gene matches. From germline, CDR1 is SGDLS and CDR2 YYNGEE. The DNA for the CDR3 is TGTGCCAGCAGCGCAACAGGGGGCGGTTTGTTGGATACGCAGTATTTT. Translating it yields CASSATGGGLLDTQYF.

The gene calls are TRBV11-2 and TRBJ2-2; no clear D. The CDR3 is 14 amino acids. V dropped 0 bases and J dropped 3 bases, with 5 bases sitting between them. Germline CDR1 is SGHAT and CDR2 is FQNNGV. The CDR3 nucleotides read TGTGCCAGCAGCTTAGATCGGTACACCGGGGAGCTGTTTTTT. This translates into CASSLDRYTGELFF.

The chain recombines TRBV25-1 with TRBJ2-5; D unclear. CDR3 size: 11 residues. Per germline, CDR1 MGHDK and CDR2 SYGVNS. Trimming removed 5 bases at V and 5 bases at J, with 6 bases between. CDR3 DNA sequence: TGTGCCAGCAGTATAGGGGAGACCCAGTACTTC. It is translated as CASSIGETQYF.

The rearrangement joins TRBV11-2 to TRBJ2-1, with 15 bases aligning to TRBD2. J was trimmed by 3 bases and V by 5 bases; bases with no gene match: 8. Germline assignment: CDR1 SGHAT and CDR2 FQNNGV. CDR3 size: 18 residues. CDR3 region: CASSRGTSGRSRYNEQFF. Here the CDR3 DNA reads TGTGCCAGCAGCAGAGGGACTAGCGGGAGGAGTCGCTACAATGAGCAGTTCTTC.

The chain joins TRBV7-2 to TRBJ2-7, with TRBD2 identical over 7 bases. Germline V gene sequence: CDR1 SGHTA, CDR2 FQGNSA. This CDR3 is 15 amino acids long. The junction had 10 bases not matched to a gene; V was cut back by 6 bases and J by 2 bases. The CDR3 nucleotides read TGTGCCAGCAGGCGGCGGGCAGGGAGGGCCTACGAGCAGTACTTC. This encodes CASRRRAGRAYEQYF.